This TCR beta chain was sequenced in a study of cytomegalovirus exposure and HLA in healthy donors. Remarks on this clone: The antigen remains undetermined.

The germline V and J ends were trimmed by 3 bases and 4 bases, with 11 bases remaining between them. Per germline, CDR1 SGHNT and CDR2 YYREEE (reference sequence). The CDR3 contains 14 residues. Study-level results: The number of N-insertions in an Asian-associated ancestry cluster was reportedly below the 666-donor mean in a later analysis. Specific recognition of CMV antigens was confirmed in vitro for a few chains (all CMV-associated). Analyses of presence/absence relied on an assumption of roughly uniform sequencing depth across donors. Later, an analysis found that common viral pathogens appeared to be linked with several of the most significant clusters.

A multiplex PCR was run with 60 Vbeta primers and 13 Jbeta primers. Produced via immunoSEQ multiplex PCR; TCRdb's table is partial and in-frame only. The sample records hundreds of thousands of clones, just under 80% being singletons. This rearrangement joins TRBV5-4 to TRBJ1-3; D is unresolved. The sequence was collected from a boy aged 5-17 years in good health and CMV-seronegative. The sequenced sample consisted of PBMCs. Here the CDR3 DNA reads TGTGCCAGCAGCTGGGCGGGTGCCGGAAACACCATATATTTT. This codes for CASSWAGAGNTIYF.